The source of this T cell receptor beta chain is a study of blood T cell repertoires in COVID-19. CDR1 and CDR2 from the germline V gene are SNHLY and FYNNEI. The CDR3 sequence is 13 residues long. Trimming left V 6 bases short and J 3 bases short, with 9 bases between. This clone appeared once. Enrolled through a virtual design, the participants were between roughly 18 and 100 years of age and came from around 25 US areas. Cohort placement rested on clinical history that participants reported themselves. Resolution of symptoms, clearance, or two negative PCRs was present in recovered Cohort 3 donors. In the authors' workflow: Counts of nucleated cells, estimated from reference gene primer amplification, were obtained. TCRdb's copy holds only in-frame clones and misses some; the assay was immunoSEQ multiplex PCR. The V and J calls and the clone size are those of that table, but D and trimming were determined from the DNA. The sample records around 280,000 clones, roughly 87% being singletons.

The sequence was collected from a woman aged 40 to 49 who had recovered from COVID-19. The specimen was PBMCs or T cells enriched from blood (not recorded which). This chain uses TRBV2 with TRBJ1-3; no clear D. The CDR3 sequence: CASSSLFGNTIYF. The DNA for the CDR3 is TGTGCCAGCAGCTCCCTATTTGGAAACACCATATATTTT.